This paragraph covers one T cell receptor beta chain sequence. The sample is drawn from a study of blood T cell repertoires in COVID-19. Per the original data handling: Counts of nucleated cells, estimated from reference gene primer amplification, were obtained. Sequencing used immunoSEQ multiplex PCR; TCRdb keeps in-frame clones, though not all of them. From that table come the V and J calls and clone size; the DNA was used to work out D and trimming. Here the sample spans roughly 240,000 clones, approximately 83% being singletons. Assignment of participants to cohorts was predicated upon participant-reported clinical history. The sequence came from a woman in her forties who had been exposed to COVID-19. The sequencing input was PBMCs or T cells enriched from blood (not recorded which).

Here the CDR3 DNA reads TGTGCCAGCAGTCACTGGGGACAGGGGGTCACCTACGAGCAGTACTTC. It encodes CASSHWGQGVTYEQYF. The genes are TRBV28 and TRBJ2-7; the match to TRBD1 covers 11 bases. Germline V gene lookup returns CDR1 MDHEN and CDR2 SYDVKM. The CDR3 totals 16 residues. J was trimmed by 2 bases and V by 5 bases; bases with no gene match: 8. The variable domain in full, with the rest retrieved from reference TRBV28 and TRBJ2-7, is DVKVTQSSRYLVKRTGEKVFLECVQDMDHENMFWYRQDPGLGLRLIYFSYDVKMKEKGDIPEGYSVSREKKERFSLILESASTNQTSMYLCASSHWGQGVTYEQYFGPGTRLTVT.